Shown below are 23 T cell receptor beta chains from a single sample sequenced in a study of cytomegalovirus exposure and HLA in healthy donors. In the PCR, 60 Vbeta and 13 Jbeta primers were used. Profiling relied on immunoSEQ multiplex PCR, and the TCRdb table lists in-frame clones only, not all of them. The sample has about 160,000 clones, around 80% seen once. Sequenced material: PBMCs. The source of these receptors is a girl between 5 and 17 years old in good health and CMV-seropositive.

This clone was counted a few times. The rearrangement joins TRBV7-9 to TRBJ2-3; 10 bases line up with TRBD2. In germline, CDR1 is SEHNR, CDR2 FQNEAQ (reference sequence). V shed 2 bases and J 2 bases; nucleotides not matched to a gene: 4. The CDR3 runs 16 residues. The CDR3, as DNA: TGTGCCAGCAGCTTATATAGCGGGGGGACCACAGATACGCAGTATTTT. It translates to CASSLYSGGTTDTQYF.

This chain's CDR3 is CASSLHMTGELFF. CDR3 in DNA: TGTGCCAGCAGCCTCCACATGACCGGGGAGCTGTTTTTT. The J gene is TRBJ2-2, the V gene TRBV11-2, with no clear D. Germline CDR1 reads SGHAT; CDR2 reads FQNNGV. V lost 5 bases, J lost 5 bases, and 9 bases lay in between. The CDR3 has 13 amino acids.

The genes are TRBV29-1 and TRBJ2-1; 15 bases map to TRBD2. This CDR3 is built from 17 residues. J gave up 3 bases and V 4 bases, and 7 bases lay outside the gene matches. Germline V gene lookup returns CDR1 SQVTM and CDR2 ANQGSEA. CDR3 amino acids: CSVAGLAGGTNYNEQFF. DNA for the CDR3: TGCAGCGTTGCCGGACTAGCGGGAGGGACAAACTACAATGAGCAGTTCTTC.

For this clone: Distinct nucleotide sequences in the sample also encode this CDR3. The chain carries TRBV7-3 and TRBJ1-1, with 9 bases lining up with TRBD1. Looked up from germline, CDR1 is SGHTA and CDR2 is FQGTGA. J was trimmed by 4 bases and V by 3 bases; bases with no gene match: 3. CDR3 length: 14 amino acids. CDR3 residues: CASSLTGGGTEAFF. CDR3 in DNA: TGTGCCAGCAGCTTGACAGGGGGGGGCACTGAAGCTTTCTTT.

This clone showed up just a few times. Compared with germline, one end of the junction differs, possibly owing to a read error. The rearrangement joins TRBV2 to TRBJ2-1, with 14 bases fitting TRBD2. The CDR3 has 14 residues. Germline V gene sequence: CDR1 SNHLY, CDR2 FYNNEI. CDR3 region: CASSRLAGGPGEIF. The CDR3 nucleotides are TGTGCCAGCAGCCGACTAGCGGGAGGGCCGGGCGAGATCTTC.

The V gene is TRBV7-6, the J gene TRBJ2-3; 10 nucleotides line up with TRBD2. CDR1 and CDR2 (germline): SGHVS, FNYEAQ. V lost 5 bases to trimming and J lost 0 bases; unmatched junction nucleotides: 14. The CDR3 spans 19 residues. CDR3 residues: CASSPPKPGLASSTDTQYF. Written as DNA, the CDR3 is TGTGCCAGCAGCCCCCCCAAACCGGGACTAGCGAGTAGCACAGATACGCAGTATTTT.

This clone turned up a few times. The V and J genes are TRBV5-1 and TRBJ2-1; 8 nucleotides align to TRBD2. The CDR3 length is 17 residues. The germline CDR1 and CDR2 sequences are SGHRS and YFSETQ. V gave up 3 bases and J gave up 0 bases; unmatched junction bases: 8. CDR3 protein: CASSWMIAGSSYNEQFF. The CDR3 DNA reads TGCGCCAGCAGCTGGATGATAGCGGGGAGCTCCTACAATGAGCAGTTCTTC.

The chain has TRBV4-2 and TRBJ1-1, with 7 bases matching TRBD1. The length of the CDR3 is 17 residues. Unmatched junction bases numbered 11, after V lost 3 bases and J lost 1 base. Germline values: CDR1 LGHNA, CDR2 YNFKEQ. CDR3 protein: CASSHLPPGTENTEAFF. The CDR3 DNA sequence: TGTGCCAGCAGCCATCTTCCTCCGGGGACAGAGAACACTGAAGCTTTCTTT.

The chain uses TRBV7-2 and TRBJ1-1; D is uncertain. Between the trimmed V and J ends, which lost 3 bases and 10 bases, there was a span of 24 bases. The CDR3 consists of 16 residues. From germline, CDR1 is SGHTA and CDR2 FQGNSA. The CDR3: CASSLKKVAADRGAFF. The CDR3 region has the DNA TGTGCCAGCAGCTTGAAGAAGGTGGCCGCTGACCGAGGAGCTTTCTTT.

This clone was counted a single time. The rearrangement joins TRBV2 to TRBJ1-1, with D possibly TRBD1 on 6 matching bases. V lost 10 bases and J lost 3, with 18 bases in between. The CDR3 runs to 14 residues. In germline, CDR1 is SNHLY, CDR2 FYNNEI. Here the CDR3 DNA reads TGTGCCACCAAAATCCGGGACACCTACACTGAAGCTTTCTTT. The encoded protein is CATKIRDTYTEAFF. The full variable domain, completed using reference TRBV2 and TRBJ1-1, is EPEVTQTPSHQVTQMGQEVILRCVPISNHLYFYWYRQILGQKVEFLVSFYNNEISEKSEIFDDQFSVERPDGSNFTLKIRSTKLEDSAMYFCATKIRDTYTEAFFGQGTRLTVV.

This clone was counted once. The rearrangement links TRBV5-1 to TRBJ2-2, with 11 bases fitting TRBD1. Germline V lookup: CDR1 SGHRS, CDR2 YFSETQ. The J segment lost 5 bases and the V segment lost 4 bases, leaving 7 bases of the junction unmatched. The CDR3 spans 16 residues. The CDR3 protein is CASSPGTGGRTGELFF. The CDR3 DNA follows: TGCGCCAGCAGCCCTGGGACAGGGGGACGGACCGGGGAGCTGTTTTTT.

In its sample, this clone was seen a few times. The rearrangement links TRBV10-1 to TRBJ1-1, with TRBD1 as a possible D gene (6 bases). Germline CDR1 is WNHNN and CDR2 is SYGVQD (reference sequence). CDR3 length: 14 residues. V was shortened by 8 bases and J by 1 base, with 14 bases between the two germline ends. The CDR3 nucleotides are TGCGCCAGCCAACCTTCAGGGGCGAACACTGAAGCTTTCTTT. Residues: CASQPSGANTEAFF.

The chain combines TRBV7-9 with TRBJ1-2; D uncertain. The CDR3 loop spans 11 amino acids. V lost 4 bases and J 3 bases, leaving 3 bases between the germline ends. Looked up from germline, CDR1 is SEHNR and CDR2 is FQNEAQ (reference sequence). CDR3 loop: CASSSDYGYTF. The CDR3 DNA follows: TGTGCCAGCAGCTCGGACTATGGCTACACCTTC. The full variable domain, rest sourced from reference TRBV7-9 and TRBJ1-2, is DTGVSQNPRHKITKRGQNVTFRCDPISEHNRLYWYRQTLGQGPEFLTYFQNEAQLEKSRLLSDRFSAERPKGSFSTLEIQRTEQGDSAMYLCASSSDYGYTFGSGTRLTVV.

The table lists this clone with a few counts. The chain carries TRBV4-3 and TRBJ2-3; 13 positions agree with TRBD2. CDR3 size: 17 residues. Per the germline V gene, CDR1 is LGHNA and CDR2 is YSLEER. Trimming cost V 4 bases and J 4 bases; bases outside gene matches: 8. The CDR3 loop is CASSPQGTSGASDTQYF. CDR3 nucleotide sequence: TGCGCCAGCAGCCCTCAAGGGACTAGCGGGGCTTCAGATACGCAGTATTTT.

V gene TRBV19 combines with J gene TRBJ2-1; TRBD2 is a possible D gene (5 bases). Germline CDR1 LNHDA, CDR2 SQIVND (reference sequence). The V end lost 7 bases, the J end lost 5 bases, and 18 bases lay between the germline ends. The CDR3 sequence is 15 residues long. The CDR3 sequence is CASKGRVDFHNEQFF. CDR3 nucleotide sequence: TGTGCCAGTAAGGGAAGGGTGGACTTTCACAATGAGCAGTTCTTC.

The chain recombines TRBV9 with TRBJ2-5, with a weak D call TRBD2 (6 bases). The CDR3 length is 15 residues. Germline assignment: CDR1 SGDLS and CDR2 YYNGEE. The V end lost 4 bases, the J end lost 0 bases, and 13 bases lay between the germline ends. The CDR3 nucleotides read TGTGCCAGCAGCCGGAGAGGCGGGGACCAAGAGACCCAGTACTTC. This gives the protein CASSRRGGDQETQYF.

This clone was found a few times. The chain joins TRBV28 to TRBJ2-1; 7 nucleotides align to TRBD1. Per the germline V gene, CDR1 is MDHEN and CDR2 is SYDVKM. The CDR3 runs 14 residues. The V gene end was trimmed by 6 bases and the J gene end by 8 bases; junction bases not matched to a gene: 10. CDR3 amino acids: CASRSNRGRDEQFF. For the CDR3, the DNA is TGTGCCAGCAGATCTAACAGGGGCCGGGATGAGCAGTTCTTC.

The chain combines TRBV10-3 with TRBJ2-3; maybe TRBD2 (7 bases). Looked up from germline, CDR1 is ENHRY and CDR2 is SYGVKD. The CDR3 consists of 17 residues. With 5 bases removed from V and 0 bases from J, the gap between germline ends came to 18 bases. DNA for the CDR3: TGTGCCATCAGTACCCACGGGGGGCAGACTAGCACAGATACGCAGTATTTT. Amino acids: CAISTHGGQTSTDTQYF.

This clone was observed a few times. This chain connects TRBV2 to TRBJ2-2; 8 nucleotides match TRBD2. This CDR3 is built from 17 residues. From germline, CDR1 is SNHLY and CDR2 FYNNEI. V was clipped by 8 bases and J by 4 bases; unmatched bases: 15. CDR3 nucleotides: TGTGCCAGCCAGAGACTCCTGACGGGGGGGGTCACCGGGGAGCTGTTTTTT. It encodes CASQRLLTGGVTGELFF.

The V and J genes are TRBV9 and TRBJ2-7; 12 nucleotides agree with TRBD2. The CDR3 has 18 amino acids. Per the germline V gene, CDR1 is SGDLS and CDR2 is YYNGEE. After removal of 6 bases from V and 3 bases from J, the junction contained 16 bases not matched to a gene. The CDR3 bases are TGTGCCAGCACGGCTACTAGCGGGGGGTCTGTATTCGTCTACGAGCAGTACTTC. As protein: CASTATSGGSVFVYEQYF.

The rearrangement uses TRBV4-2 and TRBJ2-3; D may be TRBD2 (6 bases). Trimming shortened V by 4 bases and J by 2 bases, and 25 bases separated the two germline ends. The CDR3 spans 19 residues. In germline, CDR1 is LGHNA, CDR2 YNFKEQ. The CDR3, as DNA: TGTGCCAGCAGCCCTCGAGGGACTCGAGGTTTGGGGGACACAGATACGCAGTATTTT. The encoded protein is CASSPRGTRGLGDTDTQYF.

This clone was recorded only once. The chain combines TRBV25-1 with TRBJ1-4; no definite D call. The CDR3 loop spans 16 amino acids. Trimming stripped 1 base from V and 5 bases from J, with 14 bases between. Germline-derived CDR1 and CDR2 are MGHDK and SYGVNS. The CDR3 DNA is TGTGCCAGCAGTGAATCTCCACAAGTCCCGAATGAAAAACTGTTTTTT. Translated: CASSESPQVPNEKLFF.

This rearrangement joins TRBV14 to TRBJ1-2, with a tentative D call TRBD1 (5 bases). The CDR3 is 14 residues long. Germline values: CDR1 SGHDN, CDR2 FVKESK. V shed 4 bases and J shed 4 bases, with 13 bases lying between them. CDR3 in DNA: TGTGCCAGCAGCCTTCAAGGGGATCTCTATGGCTACACCTTC. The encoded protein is CASSLQGDLYGYTF.